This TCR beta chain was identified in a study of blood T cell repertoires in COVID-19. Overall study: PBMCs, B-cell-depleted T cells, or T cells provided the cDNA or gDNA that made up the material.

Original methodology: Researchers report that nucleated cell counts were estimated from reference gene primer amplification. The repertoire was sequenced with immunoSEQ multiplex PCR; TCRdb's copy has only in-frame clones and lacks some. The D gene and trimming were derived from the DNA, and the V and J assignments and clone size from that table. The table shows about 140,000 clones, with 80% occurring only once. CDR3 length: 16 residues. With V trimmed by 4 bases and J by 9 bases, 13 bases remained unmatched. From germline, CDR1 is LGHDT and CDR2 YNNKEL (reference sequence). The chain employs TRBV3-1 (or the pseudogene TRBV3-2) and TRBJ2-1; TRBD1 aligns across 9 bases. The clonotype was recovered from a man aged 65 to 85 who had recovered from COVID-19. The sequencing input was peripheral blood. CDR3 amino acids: CASSPLSGTGSGEQFF. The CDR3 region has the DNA TGTGCCAGCAGCCCCCTCTCCGGGACAGGGTCGGGTGAGCAGTTCTTC.